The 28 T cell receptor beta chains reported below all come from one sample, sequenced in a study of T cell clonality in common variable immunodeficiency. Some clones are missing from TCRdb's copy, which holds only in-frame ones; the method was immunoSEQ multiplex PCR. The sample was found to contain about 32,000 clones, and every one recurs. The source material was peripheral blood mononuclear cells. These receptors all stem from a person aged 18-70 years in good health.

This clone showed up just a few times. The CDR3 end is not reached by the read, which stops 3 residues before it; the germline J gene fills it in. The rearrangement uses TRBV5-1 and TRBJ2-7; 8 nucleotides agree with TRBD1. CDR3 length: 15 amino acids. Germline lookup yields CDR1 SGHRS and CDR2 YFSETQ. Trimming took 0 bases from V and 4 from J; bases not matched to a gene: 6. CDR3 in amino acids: CASSLGGTGDYEQYF. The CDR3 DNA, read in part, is TGCGCCAGCAGCTTGGGGGGGACAGGAGATTACGAG.

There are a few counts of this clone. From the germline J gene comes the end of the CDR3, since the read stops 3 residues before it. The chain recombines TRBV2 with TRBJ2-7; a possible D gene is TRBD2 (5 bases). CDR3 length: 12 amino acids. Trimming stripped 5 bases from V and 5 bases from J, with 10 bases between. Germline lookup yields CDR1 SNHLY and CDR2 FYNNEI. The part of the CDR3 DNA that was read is TGTGCCAGCAGTCCCGGGGTGGACGAG. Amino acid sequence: CASSPGVDE. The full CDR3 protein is CASSPGVDEQYF.

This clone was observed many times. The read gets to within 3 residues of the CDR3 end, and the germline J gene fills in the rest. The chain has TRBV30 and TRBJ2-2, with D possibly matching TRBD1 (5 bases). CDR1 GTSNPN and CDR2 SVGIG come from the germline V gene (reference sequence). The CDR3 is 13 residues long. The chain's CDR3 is CAWATATNEKLFF. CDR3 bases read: TGTGCCTGGGCGACAGCAACTAATGAAAAG.

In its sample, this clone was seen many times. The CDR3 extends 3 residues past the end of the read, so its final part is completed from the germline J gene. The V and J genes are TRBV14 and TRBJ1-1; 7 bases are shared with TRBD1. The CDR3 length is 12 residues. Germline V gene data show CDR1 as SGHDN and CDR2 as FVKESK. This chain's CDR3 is CASRLQGGDAFF. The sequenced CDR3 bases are TGTGCCAGCAGGCTTCAGGGGGGAGAC.

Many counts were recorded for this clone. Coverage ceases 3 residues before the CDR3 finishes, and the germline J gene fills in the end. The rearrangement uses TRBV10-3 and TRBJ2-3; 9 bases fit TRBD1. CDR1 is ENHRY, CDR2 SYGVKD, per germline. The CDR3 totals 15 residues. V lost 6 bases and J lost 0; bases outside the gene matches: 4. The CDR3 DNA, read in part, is TGTGCCATCAGCTCGGGACAGGGAAGCACAGATACG. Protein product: CAISSGQGSTDT. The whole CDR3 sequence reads CAISSGQGSTDTQYF.

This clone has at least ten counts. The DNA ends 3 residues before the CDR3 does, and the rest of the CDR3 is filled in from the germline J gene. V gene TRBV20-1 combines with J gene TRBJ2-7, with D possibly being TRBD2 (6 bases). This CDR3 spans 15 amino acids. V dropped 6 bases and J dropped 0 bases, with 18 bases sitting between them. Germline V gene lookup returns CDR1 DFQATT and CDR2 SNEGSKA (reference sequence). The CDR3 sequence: CSAPDVGGNSYEQYF. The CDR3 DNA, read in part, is TGCAGTGCCCCCGATGTGGGCGGGAACTCCTACGAG.

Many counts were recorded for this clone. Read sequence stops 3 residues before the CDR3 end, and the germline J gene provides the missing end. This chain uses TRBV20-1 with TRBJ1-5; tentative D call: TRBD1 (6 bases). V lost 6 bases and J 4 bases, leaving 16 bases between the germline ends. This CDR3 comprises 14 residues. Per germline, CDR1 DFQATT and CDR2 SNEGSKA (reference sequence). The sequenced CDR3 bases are TGCAGTGCAGAACCGGGACATGGAAATCAGCCC. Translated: CSAEPGHGNQP. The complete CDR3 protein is CSAEPGHGNQPQHF.

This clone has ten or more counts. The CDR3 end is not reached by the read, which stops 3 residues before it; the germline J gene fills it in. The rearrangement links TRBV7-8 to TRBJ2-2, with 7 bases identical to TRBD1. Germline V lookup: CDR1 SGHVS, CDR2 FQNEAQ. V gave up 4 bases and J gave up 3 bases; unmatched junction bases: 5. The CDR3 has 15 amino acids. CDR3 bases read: TGTGCCAGCAGCTCTTGGGACAGTCACACCGGGGAG. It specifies CASSSWDSHTGE. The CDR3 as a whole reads CASSSWDSHTGELFF.

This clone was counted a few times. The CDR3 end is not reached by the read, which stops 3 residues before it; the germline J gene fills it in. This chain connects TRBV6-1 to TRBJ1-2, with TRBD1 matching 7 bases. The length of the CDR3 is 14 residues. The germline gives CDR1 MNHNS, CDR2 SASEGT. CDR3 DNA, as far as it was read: TGTGCCAGCAGTGGACAGGGCTGGGGGAATGAC. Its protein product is CASSGQGWGND. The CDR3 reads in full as CASSGQGWGNDYTF.

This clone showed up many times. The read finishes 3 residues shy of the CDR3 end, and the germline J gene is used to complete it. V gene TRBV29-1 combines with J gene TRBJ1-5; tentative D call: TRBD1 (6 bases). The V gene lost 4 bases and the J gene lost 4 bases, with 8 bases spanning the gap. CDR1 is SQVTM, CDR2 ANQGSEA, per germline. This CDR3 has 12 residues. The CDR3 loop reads CSVADSNQPQHF. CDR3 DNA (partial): TGCAGCGTTGCGGACAGTAATCAGCCC.

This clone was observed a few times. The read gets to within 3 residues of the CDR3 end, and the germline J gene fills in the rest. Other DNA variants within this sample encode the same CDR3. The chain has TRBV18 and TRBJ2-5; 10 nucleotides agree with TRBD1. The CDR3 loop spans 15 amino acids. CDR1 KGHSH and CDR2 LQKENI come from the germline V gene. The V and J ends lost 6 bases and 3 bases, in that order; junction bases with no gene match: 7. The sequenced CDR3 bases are TGTGCCAGCTCCCCCCAGACAGGGGGCAAAGAGACC. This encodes CASSPQTGGKET. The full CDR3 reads CASSPQTGGKETQYF.

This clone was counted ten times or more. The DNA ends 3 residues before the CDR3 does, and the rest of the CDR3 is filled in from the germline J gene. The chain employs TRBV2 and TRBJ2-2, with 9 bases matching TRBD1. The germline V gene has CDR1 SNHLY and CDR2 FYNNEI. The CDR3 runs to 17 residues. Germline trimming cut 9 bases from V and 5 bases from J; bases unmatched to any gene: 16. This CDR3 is CARPPFPGTGSTGELFF. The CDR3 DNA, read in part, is TGTGCCAGACCCCCTTTTCCCGGGACAGGGAGTACCGGGGAG.

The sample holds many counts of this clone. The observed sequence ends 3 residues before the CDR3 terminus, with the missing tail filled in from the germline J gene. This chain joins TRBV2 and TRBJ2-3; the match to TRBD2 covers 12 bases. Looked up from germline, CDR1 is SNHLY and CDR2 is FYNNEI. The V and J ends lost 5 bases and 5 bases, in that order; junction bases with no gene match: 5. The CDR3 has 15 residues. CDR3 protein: CASSSSGRGGDTQYF. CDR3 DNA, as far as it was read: TGTGCCAGCAGTTCTAGCGGGAGGGGGGGAGATACG.

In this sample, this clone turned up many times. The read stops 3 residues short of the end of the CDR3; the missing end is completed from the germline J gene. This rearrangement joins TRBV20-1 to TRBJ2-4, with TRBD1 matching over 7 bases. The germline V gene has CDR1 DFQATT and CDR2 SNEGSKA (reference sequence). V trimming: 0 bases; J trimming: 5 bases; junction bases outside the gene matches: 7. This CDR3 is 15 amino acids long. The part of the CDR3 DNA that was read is TGCAGTGCTAGAGACCCTTCTAGGGGGCAAAACATT. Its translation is CSARDPSRGQNI. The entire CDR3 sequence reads CSARDPSRGQNIQYF.

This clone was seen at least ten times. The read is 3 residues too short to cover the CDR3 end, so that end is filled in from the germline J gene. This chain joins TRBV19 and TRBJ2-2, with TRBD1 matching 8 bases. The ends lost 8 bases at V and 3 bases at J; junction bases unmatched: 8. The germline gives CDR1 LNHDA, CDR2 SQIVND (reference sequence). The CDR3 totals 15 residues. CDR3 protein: CASGTRDRYTGELFF. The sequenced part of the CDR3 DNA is TGTGCCAGTGGAACCCGGGACAGGTACACCGGGGAG.

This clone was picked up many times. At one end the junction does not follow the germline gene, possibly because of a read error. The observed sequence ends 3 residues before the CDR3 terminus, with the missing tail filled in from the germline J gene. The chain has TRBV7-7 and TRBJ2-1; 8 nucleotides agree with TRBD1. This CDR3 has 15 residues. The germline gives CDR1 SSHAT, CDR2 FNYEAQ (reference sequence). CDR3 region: CASSILATGVDEQFF. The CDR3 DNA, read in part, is TGTGCTAGCAGCATCCTCGCGACAGGGGTCGATGAG.

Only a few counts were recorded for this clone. The CDR3 region is CASTLAGDSDTQYF. The CDR3 bases that were read are TGTGCCAGCACTTTAGCGGGAGATTCAGATACG. The chain carries TRBV25-1 and TRBJ2-3; 9 bases are a match to TRBD2. The read terminates 3 residues ahead of where the CDR3 ends, so the germline J gene completes it. Germline CDR1 reads MGHDK; CDR2 reads SYGVNS. The length of the CDR3 is 14 residues. V dropped 7 bases and J dropped 4; count of bases not matched to a gene: 6.

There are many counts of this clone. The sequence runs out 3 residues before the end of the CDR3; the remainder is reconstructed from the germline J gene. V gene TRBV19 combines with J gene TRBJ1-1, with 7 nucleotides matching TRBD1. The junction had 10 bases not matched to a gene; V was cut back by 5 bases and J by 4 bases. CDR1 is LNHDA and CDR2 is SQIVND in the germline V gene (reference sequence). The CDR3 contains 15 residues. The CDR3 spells CASSSSRTGSTEAFF. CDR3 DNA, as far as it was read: TGTGCCAGTAGTTCGAGCCGGACAGGAAGCACTGAA.

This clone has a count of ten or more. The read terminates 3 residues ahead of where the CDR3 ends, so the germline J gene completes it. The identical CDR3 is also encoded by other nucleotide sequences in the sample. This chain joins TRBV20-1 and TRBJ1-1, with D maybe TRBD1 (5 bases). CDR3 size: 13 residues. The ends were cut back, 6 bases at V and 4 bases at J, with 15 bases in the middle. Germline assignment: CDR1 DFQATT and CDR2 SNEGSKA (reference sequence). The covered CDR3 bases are TGCAGTGCCCAGGGTTCCTGGGGCACTGAA. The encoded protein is CSAQGSWGTE. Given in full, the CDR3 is CSAQGSWGTEAFF.

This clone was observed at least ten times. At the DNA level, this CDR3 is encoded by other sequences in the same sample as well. CDR3 amino acids: CASSQGPNTEAFF. The sequenced part of the CDR3 DNA is TGTGCCAGCAGCCAGGGCCCGAACACTGAA. The chain has TRBV7-2 and TRBJ1-1; the D gene is possibly TRBD1 (5 bases). The sequenced fragment ends 3 residues before the CDR3 boundary, so the rest is inferred from the germline J gene. V shed 5 bases and J shed 1 base, with 8 bases lying between them. Germline values: CDR1 SGHTA, CDR2 FQGNSA. The CDR3 is made up of 13 amino acids.

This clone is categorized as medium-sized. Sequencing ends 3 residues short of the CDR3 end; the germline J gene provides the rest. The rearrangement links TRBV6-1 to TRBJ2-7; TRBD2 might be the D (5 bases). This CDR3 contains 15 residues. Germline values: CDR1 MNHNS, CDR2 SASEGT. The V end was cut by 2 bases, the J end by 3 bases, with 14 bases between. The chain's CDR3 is CASSEREEGGYEQYF. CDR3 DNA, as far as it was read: TGTGCCAGCAGTGAACGAGAAGAGGGTGGCTACGAG.

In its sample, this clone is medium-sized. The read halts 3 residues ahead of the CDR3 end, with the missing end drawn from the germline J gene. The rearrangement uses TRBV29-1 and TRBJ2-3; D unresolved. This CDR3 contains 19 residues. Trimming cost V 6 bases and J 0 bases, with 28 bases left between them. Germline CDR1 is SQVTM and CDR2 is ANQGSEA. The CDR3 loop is CSVQWAVFSGTTSTDTQYF. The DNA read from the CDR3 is TGCAGCGTCCAATGGGCAGTCTTTTCCGGAACCACTAGCACAGATACG.

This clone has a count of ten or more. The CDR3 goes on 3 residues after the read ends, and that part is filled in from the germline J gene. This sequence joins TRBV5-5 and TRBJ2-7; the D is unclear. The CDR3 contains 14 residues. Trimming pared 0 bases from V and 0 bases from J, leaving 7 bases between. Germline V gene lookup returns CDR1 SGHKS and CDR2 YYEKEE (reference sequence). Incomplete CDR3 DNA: TGTGCCAGCAGCTTGGACCCCAGCTCCTACGAG. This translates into CASSLDPSSYE. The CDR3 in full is CASSLDPSSYEQYF.

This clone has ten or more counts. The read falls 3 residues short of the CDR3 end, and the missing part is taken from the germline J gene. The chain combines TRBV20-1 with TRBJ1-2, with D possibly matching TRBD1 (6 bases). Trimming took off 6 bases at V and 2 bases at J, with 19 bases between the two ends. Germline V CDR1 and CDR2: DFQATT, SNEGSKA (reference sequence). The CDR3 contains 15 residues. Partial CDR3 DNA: TGCAGTGCCCTAATAACGACAGGTCCCAACTATGGC. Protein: CSALITTGPNYG. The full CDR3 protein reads CSALITTGPNYGYTF.

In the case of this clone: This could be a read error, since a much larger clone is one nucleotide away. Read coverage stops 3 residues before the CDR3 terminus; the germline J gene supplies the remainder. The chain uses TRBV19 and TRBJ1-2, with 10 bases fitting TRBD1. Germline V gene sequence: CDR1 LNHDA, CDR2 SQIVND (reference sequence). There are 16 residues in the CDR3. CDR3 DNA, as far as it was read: TGTGCCACTAGTTCACCCGGGACAGGGGTTAACTATGGC. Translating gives CATSSPGTGVNYG. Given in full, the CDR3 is CATSSPGTGVNYGYTF.

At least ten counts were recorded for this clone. CDR3 protein: CASSLTGGNTEAFF. The CDR3 bases that were read are TGTGCCAGCAGCCTTACAGGCGGCAACACTGAA. The chain is built from TRBV14 and TRBJ1-1; D perhaps matches TRBD1 (5 bases). The sequence runs out 3 residues before the end of the CDR3; the remainder is reconstructed from the germline J gene. The CDR3 is 14 residues long. The V end lost 4 bases, the J end lost 2 bases, and 11 bases lay between the germline ends. Germline V gives CDR1 SGHDN, CDR2 FVKESK. Complete variable domain (other parts from reference TRBV14 and TRBJ1-1): EAGVTQFPSHSVIEKGQTVTLRCDPISGHDNLYWYRRVMGKEIKFLLHFVKESKQDESGMPNNRFLAERTGGTYSTLKVQPAELEDSGVYFCASSLTGGNTEAFFGQGTRLTVV.

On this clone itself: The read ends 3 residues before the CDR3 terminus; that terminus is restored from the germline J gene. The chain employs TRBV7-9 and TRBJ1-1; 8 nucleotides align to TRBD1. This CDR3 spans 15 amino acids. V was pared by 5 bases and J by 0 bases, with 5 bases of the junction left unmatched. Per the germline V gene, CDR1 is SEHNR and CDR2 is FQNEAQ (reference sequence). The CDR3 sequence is CASSQGQGLNTEAFF. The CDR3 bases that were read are TGTGCCAGCAGCCAAGGACAGGGCTTGAACACTGAA.

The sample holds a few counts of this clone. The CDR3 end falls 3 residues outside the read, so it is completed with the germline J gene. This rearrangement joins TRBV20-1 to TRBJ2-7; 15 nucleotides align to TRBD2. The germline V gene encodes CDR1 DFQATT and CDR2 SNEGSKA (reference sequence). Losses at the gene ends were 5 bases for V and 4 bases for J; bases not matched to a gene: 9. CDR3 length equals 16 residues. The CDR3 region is CSADGLAGGVPYEQYF. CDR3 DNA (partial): TGCAGTGCTGACGGACTAGCGGGGGGGGTCCCGTACGAG.